The entry below describes one TCR beta chain. Its target is unknown. The sample comes from a study of T cell responses to AZD1222 COVID-19 vaccine. Study conclusions and caveats: Most donors were white British and more were female, and clonal diversity was possibly underestimated. Among AZD1222 vaccinees, only 5 or 6 were seropositive at baseline.

TCRdb keeps only in-frame clones here, not all; method: immunoSEQ multiplex PCR. Recorded for this sample: 150,000 or so clones. The germline CDR1 and CDR2 sequences are SGHRS and YFSETQ. Between the trimmed V and J ends, which lost 2 bases and 3 bases, there was a span of 13 bases. The CDR3 spans 15 residues. The sample taken for sequencing was peripheral blood. This chain joins TRBV5-1 and TRBJ2-3; D ambiguous. The source of this sequence is an adult in good health. CDR3 in DNA: TGCGCCAGCAGCTTCCTAGAGGTTAGGACAGATACGCAGTATTTT. Translating it yields CASSFLEVRTDTQYF.